A single sample is the source of the 14 T cell receptor beta chains below, sequenced in a study of blood T cells in healthy people across ages. A sample-barcoded 5' primer and a J-beta primer mix were used in a second PCR of about 7 to 12 cycles. A single record per CDR3 protein comes from TCRdb applying MiXCR to the 5' RACE reads. Here the sample spans around 800,000 distinct CDR3 sequences, roughly 25% being singletons. The same data also contributed to another study, on T cells of mothers and their children.

Sequenced material: blood. These receptors were obtained from a boy younger than 18 in good health.

This clonotype has more than one count but fewer than ten. The J gene is TRBJ2-5, the V gene TRBV27, with a possible D match to TRBD1 (5 bases). The V end lost 5 bases, the J end lost 0 bases, and 13 bases lay between the germline ends. Germline assignment: CDR1 MNHEY and CDR2 SMNVEV (reference sequence). This CDR3 is 15 amino acids long. CDR3 nucleotides: TGTGCCAGCAGTCCCCGGACAACTTACCAAGAGACCCAGTACTTC. Residues: CASSPRTTYQETQYF.

A few counts support this clonotype. The junction departs from germline at one end; a sequencing error may be responsible. The rearrangement links TRBV5-1 to TRBJ2-3; D gene unclear. The CDR3 is made up of 14 amino acids. Germline values: CDR1 SGHRS, CDR2 YFSETQ. In DNA, the CDR3 is TGCGCCAGCAGCTCGGGTGGAACCATGACCGACCGAGAGTTT. Protein product: CASSSGGTMTDREF.

This chain links TRBV4-1 with TRBJ1-5; D not resolved. The CDR3 is made up of 14 amino acids. Germline V gene data show CDR1 as MGHRA and CDR2 as YSYEKL. V lost 1 base and J 4 bases, leaving 8 bases between the germline ends. As DNA, the CDR3 is TGCGCCAGCAGCCAAGCGGCATTGAATCAGCCCCAGCATTTT. Translating gives CASSQAALNQPQHF.

CDR3 region: CASSQPGQGIKNIQYF. CDR3 in DNA: TGCGCCAGCAGCCAACCGGGACAGGGGATCAAAAACATTCAGTACTTC. The V call is TRBV4-1, the J call TRBJ2-4, with 10 bases lining up with TRBD1. Per the germline V gene, CDR1 is MGHRA and CDR2 is YSYEKL. V gave up 2 bases and J gave up 3 bases; unmatched junction bases: 4. The CDR3 runs to 16 residues.

The rearrangement uses TRBV29-1 and TRBJ2-3, with 10 bases aligning to TRBD2. In germline, CDR1 is SQVTM, CDR2 ANQGSEA. This CDR3 spans 15 amino acids. Trimming cost V 5 bases and J 0 bases; bases outside gene matches: 5. The CDR3 protein is CSVTPAGGSTDTQYF. The CDR3 DNA sequence: TGCAGCGTTACCCCAGCGGGGGGGAGCACAGATACGCAGTATTTT.

This clonotype was observed a few times. The chain couples TRBV29-1 to TRBJ1-2; D uncertain. The CDR3 covers 12 residues. CDR1 is SQVTM and CDR2 is ANQGSEA in the germline V gene. The germline V and J ends were trimmed by 4 bases and 4 bases, with 10 bases remaining between them. CDR3 in amino acids: CSVVWGGYGYTF. CDR3 nucleotide sequence: TGCAGCGTTGTTTGGGGTGGCTATGGCTACACCTTC.

For the CDR3, the DNA is TGTGCCAGCAGCCCCAGCGGGGACGTAACTAGCACAGATACGCAGTATTTT. Translating gives CASSPSGDVTSTDTQYF. The chain joins TRBV5-4 to TRBJ2-3; 7 nucleotides line up with TRBD2. In germline, CDR1 is SGHNT, CDR2 YYREEE (reference sequence). J gave up 0 bases and V 4 bases, and 11 bases lay outside the gene matches. The CDR3 totals 17 residues.

The rearrangement joins TRBV10-3 to TRBJ2-6; D may be TRBD1 or TRBD2 (5 bases each). V lost 5 bases and J 0 bases, leaving 14 bases between the germline ends. This CDR3 has 17 residues. Germline-derived CDR1 and CDR2 are ENHRY and SYGVKD. The chain's CDR3 is CAISRYEGSSGANVLTF. The CDR3 nucleotides are TGTGCCATCAGTCGCTACGAGGGGAGCTCTGGGGCCAACGTCCTGACTTTC.

This clonotype was detected only a few times. V gene TRBV14 combines with J gene TRBJ2-7; D possibly corresponds to TRBD2 (6 bases). Germline V gene lookup returns CDR1 SGHDN and CDR2 FVKESK. There are 16 residues in the CDR3. V lost 4 bases and J 5 bases, leaving 21 bases between the germline ends. CDR3 in amino acids: CASSRLVGGRSNEQYF. In DNA, the CDR3 is TGTGCCAGCAGCCGACTCGTCGGGGGTAGGTCCAACGAGCAGTACTTC.

The rearrangement joins TRBV5-1 to TRBJ1-1; 10 bases align to TRBD1. The CDR3 runs 16 residues. The V gene's germline CDR1 is SGHRS and CDR2 YFSETQ. V dropped 2 bases and J dropped 4; count of bases not matched to a gene: 8. CDR3 residues: CASSLFGQGESTEAFF. DNA of the CDR3: TGCGCCAGCAGCTTATTCGGACAGGGGGAATCCACTGAAGCTTTCTTT.

Points on this clonotype: Just one base apart from a much larger clone, this may be a read error. The rearrangement links TRBV11-2 to TRBJ2-5; 8 nucleotides line up with TRBD2. This CDR3 is 15 amino acids long. The germline CDR1 and CDR2 sequences are SGHAT and FQNNGV. The CDR3 nucleotides read TGTGCCAGCAGCCAAGTGGCGGGGGGTCGAGAGACCCAGTGCTTC. The encoded protein is CASSQVAGGRETQCF.

This clonotype was detected a few times. The CDR3 reads CAGGDYQETQYF. CDR3 DNA sequence: TGTGCCGGAGGGGACTATCAGGAGACCCAGTACTTC. The V gene is TRBV7-9, the J gene TRBJ2-5; the match to TRBD2 covers 7 bases. V gave up 11 bases and J gave up 5 bases; unmatched junction bases: 8. There are 12 residues in the CDR3. Looked up from germline, CDR1 is SEHNR and CDR2 is FQNEAQ (reference sequence).

Comments on this clonotype: The junction shows a germline mismatch at one end, possibly a read error. V is TRBV7-7 and J is TRBJ2-1; no reliable D call. The V gene's germline CDR1 is SSHAT and CDR2 FNYEAQ (reference sequence). The CDR3 is 15 residues long. CDR3 nucleotide sequence: TGTGCTAGCAGCCAGGACCAGAGCTCCTACAATGAGCAGTTCTTC. Translated: CASSQDQSSYNEQFF.

In this sample, this clonotype turned up many times. The rearrangement joins TRBV20-1 to TRBJ2-5; D is possibly TRBD2 (6 bases). CDR3 size: 13 residues. Germline V gene data show CDR1 as DFQATT and CDR2 as SNEGSKA (reference sequence). Trimming cost V 3 bases and J 2 bases, with 10 bases left between them. CDR3 protein: CSARSGGQETQYF. In DNA form, the CDR3 reads TGCAGTGCTAGGTCTGGGGGGCAAGAGACCCAGTACTTC.